The 20 T cell receptor beta chains listed next were all sequenced from one sample in a study of T cells in Graves' hyperthyroidism and ophthalmopathy. Amplification targeted TCR beta CDR3 regions from RNA transcripts. Researchers ran a first-round RT-PCR on the TCR CDR3 using the HTBI primer set. From the multiplex PCR reads, TCRdb called clonotypes with MiXCR, one entry per CDR3 protein. The sample consists of about 640,000 distinct CDR3 sequences, less than 25% of them appearing once. Sequenced input: blood. These receptors were obtained from a man younger than 40 with Graves' ophthalmopathy.

The chain recombines TRBV29-1 with TRBJ1-5; TRBD1 is a possible D gene (6 bases). Between the trimmed V and J ends, which lost 6 bases and 5 bases, there was a span of 11 bases. Germline CDR1 reads SQVTM; CDR2 reads ANQGSEA. The CDR3 runs 12 residues. CDR3 bases: TGCAGCGTCCGGGACACCGATCAGCCCCAGCATTTT. It encodes CSVRDTDQPQHF. The full variable domain, in which reference TRBV29-1 and TRBJ1-5 provide the parts outside the CDR3, is SAVISQKPSRDICQRGTSLTIQCQVDSQVTMMFWYRQQPGQSLTLIATANQGSEATYESGFVIDKFPISRPNLTFSTLTVSNMSPEDSSIYLCSVRDTDQPQHFGDGTRLSIL.

V is TRBV29-1 and J is TRBJ2-1; maybe TRBD1 (6 bases). This CDR3 is 14 amino acids long. Germline-derived CDR1 and CDR2 are SQVTM and ANQGSEA. Trimming took off 8 bases at V and 2 bases at J, with 16 bases between the two ends. The CDR3 sequence is CSLTSQGTYNEQFF. CDR3 nucleotides: TGCAGCTTAACTTCGCAGGGGACCTACAATGAGCAGTTCTTC.

The CDR3 sequence is CASRTGTGGFYEQYF. The CDR3 DNA is TGTGCCAGCAGAACCGGGACAGGGGGCTTCTACGAGCAGTACTTC. V and J are TRBV5-5 and TRBJ2-7; the match to TRBD1 covers 12 bases. V lost 5 bases to trimming and J lost 3 bases; unmatched junction nucleotides: 6. The CDR3 sequence is 15 residues long. The V gene's germline CDR1 is SGHKS and CDR2 YYEKEE (reference sequence).

This clonotype has only a few counts. The chain uses TRBV7-8 and TRBJ1-2; D is unresolved. The V gene lost 4 bases and the J gene lost 6 bases, with 12 bases spanning the gap. CDR3 length: 13 amino acids. CDR1 SGHVS and CDR2 FQNEAQ come from the germline V gene. The CDR3 reads CASSSISPNGYTF. Here the CDR3 DNA reads TGTGCCAGCAGCTCCATTTCCCCTAATGGCTACACCTTC.

There are many counts of this clonotype. This chain connects TRBV28 to TRBJ2-7; 8 bases are a match to TRBD1. CDR1 and CDR2 from the germline V gene are MDHEN and SYDVKM. V shed 3 bases and J 6 bases; nucleotides not matched to a gene: 7. The CDR3 spans 14 residues. The CDR3 coding sequence is TGTGCCAGCAGTTTGTGGACAGGGAGTCTCGAGCAGTACTTC. Protein sequence: CASSLWTGSLEQYF.

This clonotype was recorded many times. CDR3 in amino acids: CASSRDLYVNTGELFF. In DNA form, the CDR3 reads TGTGCCAGCAGCCGCGACCTATACGTGAACACCGGGGAGCTGTTTTTT. The gene calls are TRBV7-9 and TRBJ2-2; no clear D gene. Trimming removed 5 bases at V and 1 base at J, with 14 bases between. From germline, CDR1 is SEHNR and CDR2 FQNEAQ (reference sequence). The length of the CDR3 is 16 residues.

The table lists this clonotype with a few counts. This chain connects TRBV5-1 to TRBJ2-4; the D gene is possibly TRBD1 (6 bases). Trimming pared 0 bases from V and 9 bases from J, leaving 16 bases between. The CDR3 covers 15 residues. CDR1 and CDR2 (germline): SGHRS, YFSETQ. The CDR3 sequence: CASSLEGGSYSIQYF. The DNA of the CDR3 is TGCGCCAGCAGCTTGGAAGGGGGTTCCTATAGCATTCAGTACTTC.

The chain recombines TRBV28 with TRBJ1-2; D uncertain. CDR3 length: 15 amino acids. The V end lost 1 base, the J end lost 3 bases, and 12 bases lay between the germline ends. CDR1 and CDR2 (germline): MDHEN, SYDVKM. The CDR3 region has the DNA TGTGCCAGCAGTTTATTAGGAAAGCGGGACTATGGCTACACCTTC. This encodes CASSLLGKRDYGYTF.

This clonotype was observed a handful of times. This chain uses TRBV2 with TRBJ2-7, with D possibly matching TRBD1 (7 bases). Trimming shortened V by 2 bases and J by 2 bases, and 10 bases separated the two germline ends. From germline, CDR1 is SNHLY and CDR2 FYNNEI. The CDR3 has 14 residues. For the CDR3, the DNA is TGTGCCAGCAGTGAACAGGGGGGAACCTACGAGCAGTACTTC. Translating gives CASSEQGGTYEQYF.

This clonotype showed up many times. The rearrangement uses TRBV7-2 and TRBJ2-7, with D unresolved. Trimming stripped 1 base from V and 3 bases from J, with 7 bases between. The CDR3 is 13 amino acids. CDR1 and CDR2 from the germline V gene are SGHTA and FQGNSA. CDR3 DNA sequence: TGTGCCAGCAGCTTAGACGGTTACTACGAGCAGTACTTC. Its translation: CASSLDGYYEQYF.

Notes on this clonotype: At one end the junction does not follow the germline gene, possibly because of a read error. The chain has TRBV7-7 and TRBJ2-5; no reliable D call. The germline gives CDR1 SSHAT, CDR2 FNYEAQ (reference sequence). The CDR3 totals 15 residues. The CDR3 nucleotides read TGTGCTAGCAGCTTCCTAGTTCCTCTCGGAGAGACCCAGTACTTC. Protein: CASSFLVPLGETQYF. The whole variable domain, filled in from reference TRBV7-7 and TRBJ2-5, reads GAGVSQSPRYKVTKRGQDVTLRCDPISSHATLYWYQQALGQGPEFLTYFNYEAQPDKSGLPSDRFSAERPEGSISTLTIQRTEQRDSAMYRCASSFLVPLGETQYFGPGTRLLVL.

The table lists this clonotype with many counts. The gene calls are TRBV7-2 and TRBJ2-2; D not certain. V lost 2 bases to trimming and J lost 5 bases, with 9 bases between them. The CDR3 extends over 14 amino acids. Germline V gives CDR1 SGHTA, CDR2 FQGNSA. The DNA of the CDR3 is TGTGCCAGCAGCTTAAGCCTACGGACCGGGGAGCTGTTTTTT. Translation: CASSLSLRTGELFF.

The chain has TRBV7-8 and TRBJ1-4, with 8 bases aligning to TRBD1. The V and J ends lost 5 bases and 15 bases, in that order; junction bases with no gene match: 8. CDR1 is SGHVS and CDR2 is FQNEAQ in the germline V gene. The CDR3 is 12 residues long. CDR3 in DNA: TGTGCCAGCAGCCCAAGGACAGGGTTGATGTTTTTT. Residues: CASSPRTGLMFF.

Ten or more counts support this clonotype. This chain uses TRBV20-1 with TRBJ2-7; D ambiguous. V dropped 0 bases and J dropped 7 bases, with 19 bases sitting between them. This CDR3 is built from 15 residues. CDR1 DFQATT and CDR2 SNEGSKA come from the germline V gene (reference sequence). CDR3 in DNA: TGCAGTGCTAGAGATCTGAGCCTCTCCCCATTGGAGCAGTACTTC. This gives the protein CSARDLSLSPLEQYF.

This clonotype has only a few counts. This chain links TRBV6-2 or TRBV6-3 with TRBJ2-7; 7 bases line up with TRBD2. V gave up 7 bases and J gave up 0 bases; unmatched junction bases: 9. CDR1 and CDR2 (germline): MNHEY, SVGEGT. This CDR3 comprises 15 residues. The CDR3 DNA sequence: TGTGCCAGCACTTCTAGCGGAGAGCCCTCCTACGAGCAGTACTTC. It specifies CASTSSGEPSYEQYF.

Only a few counts were recorded for this clonotype. V is TRBV4-1 and J is TRBJ2-7, with TRBD1 matching over 7 bases. The CDR3 extends over 16 amino acids. Germline V lookup: CDR1 MGHRA, CDR2 YSYEKL. With 3 bases clipped from V and 5 bases from J, the junction kept 13 bases outside the gene matches. CDR3 sequence: CASSQGERGRFDEQYF. The DNA for the CDR3 is TGCGCCAGCAGCCAGGGGGAAAGGGGGCGTTTCGACGAGCAGTACTTC.

The rearrangement links TRBV28 to TRBJ1-2; D may be TRBD1 (6 bases). Trimming left V 7 bases short and J 4 bases short, with 13 bases between. CDR3 size: 13 residues. CDR1 is MDHEN, CDR2 SYDVKM, per germline. The CDR3 loop reads CASTGGTSYGYTF. Here the CDR3 DNA reads TGTGCCAGCACCGGCGGGACAAGCTATGGCTACACCTTC.

The gene calls are TRBV5-5 and TRBJ2-2; D tentatively fits TRBD1 or TRBD2 (6 bases each). CDR1 and CDR2 from the germline V gene are SGHKS and YYEKEE (reference sequence). The CDR3 is made up of 16 amino acids. With 0 bases removed from V and 6 bases from J, the gap between germline ends came to 15 bases. CDR3 loop: CASSLEFGGRAGELFF. The CDR3 coding sequence is TGTGCCAGCAGCTTGGAGTTCGGGGGCCGGGCCGGGGAGCTGTTTTTT.

This clonotype was detected ten times or more. The chain uses TRBV7-2 and TRBJ2-7; 9 bases are shared with TRBD1. J was trimmed by 6 bases and V by 5 bases; bases with no gene match: 5. This CDR3 region has 13 residues. The germline V gene encodes CDR1 SGHTA and CDR2 FQGNSA. In DNA, the CDR3 is TGTGCCAGCAGCACGGACAGGGGAAGCGAGCAGTACTTC. It codes for CASSTDRGSEQYF.

In this sample, this clonotype turned up many times. J is TRBJ2-1 and V is TRBV11-2, with a weak D call TRBD2 (6 bases). CDR1 is SGHAT, CDR2 FQNNGV, per germline. The CDR3 consists of 14 residues. The ends were cut back, 2 bases at V and 8 bases at J, with 13 bases in the middle. The chain's CDR3 is CASSLYGGIDEQFF. The CDR3 DNA reads TGTGCCAGCAGCTTATACGGCGGGATCGATGAGCAGTTCTTC.